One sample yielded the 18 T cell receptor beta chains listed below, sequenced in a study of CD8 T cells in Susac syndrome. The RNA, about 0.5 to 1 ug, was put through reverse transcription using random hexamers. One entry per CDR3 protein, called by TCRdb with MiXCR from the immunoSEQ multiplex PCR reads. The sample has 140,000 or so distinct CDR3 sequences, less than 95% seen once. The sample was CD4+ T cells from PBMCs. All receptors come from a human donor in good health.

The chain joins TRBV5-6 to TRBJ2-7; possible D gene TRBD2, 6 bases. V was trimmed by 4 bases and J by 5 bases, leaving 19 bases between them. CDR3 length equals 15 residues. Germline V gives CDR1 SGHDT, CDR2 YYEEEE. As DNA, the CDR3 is TGTGCCAGCAGCCTGGGGACTTTCAGGTACGACGAGCAGTACTTC. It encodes CASSLGTFRYDEQYF.

CDR3: CASSPGLESSYNEQFF. The CDR3 nucleotides are TGTGCCAGCAGCCCCGGACTGGAAAGCTCCTACAATGAGCAGTTCTTC. The chain carries TRBV5-4 and TRBJ2-1; tentative D call: TRBD2 (5 bases). Germline values: CDR1 SGHNT, CDR2 YYREEE (reference sequence). The CDR3 extends over 16 amino acids. Trimming cost V 4 bases and J 0 bases, with 14 bases left between them.

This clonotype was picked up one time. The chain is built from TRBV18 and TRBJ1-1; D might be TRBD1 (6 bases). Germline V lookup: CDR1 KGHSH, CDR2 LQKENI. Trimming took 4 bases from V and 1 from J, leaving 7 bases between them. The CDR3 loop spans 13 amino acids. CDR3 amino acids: CASSRDKNTEAFF. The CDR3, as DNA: TGTGCCAGCTCACGGGACAAGAACACTGAAGCTTTCTTT.

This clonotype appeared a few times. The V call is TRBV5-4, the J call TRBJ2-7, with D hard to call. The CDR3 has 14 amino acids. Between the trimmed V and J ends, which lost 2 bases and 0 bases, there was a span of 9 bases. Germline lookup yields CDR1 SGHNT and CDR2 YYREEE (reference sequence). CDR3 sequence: CASSFGPSSYEQYF. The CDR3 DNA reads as TGTGCCAGCAGCTTTGGCCCTAGCTCCTACGAGCAGTACTTC.

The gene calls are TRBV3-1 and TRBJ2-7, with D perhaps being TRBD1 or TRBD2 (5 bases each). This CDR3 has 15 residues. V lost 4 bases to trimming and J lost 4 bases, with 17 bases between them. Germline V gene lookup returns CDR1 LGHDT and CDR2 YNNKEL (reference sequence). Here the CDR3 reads CASSPPSRDPYEQYF. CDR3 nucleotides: TGTGCCAGCAGCCCCCCGTCCCGGGACCCGTACGAGCAGTACTTC.

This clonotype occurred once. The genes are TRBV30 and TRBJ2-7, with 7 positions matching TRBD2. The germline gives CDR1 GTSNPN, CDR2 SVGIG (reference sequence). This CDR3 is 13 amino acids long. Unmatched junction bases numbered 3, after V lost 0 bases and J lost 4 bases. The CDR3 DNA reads TGTGCCTGGAGTGTACTAGCGCCGTACGAGCAGTACTTC. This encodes CAWSVLAPYEQYF.

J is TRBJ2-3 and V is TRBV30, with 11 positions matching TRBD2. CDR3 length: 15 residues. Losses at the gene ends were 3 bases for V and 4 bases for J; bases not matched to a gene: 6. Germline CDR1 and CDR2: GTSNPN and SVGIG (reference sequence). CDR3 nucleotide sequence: TGTGCCTGGAGGAAACTAGCGGGAGTCGCAGATACGCAGTATTTT. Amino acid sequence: CAWRKLAGVADTQYF.

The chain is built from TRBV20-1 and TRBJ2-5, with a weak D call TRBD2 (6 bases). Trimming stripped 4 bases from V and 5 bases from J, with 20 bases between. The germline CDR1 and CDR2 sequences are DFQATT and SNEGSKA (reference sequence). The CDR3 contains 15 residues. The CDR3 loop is CSATQSARGEETQYF. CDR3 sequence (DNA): TGCAGTGCTACCCAGAGCGCGCGGGGTGAGGAGACCCAGTACTTC.

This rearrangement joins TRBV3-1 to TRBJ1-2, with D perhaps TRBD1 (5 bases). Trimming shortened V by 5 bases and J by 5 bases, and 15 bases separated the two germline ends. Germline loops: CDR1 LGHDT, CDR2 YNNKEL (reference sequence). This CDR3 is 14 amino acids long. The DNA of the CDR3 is TGTGCCAGCAGCACTCGGGACCGACCTTATGGCTACACCTTC. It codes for CASSTRDRPYGYTF.

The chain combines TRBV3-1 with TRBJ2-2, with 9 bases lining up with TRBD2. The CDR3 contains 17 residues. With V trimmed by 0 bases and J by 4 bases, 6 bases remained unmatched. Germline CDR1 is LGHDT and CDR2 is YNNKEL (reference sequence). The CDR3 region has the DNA TGTGCCAGCAGCCAAGATACCGCGGGAGGGGCCACCGGGGAGCTGTTTTTT. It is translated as CASSQDTAGGATGELFF.

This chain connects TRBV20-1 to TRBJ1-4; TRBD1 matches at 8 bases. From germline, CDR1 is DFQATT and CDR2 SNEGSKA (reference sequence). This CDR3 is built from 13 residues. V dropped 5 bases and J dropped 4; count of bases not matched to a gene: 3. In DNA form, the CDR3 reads TGCAGTGCTCCAGGACAGGGTAATGAAAAACTGTTTTTT. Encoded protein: CSAPGQGNEKLFF.

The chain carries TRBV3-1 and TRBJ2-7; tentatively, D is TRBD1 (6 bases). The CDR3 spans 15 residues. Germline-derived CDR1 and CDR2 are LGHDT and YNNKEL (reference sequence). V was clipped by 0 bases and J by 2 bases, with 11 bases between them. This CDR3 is CASSQDSQGTYEQYF. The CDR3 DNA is TGTGCCAGCAGCCAAGATTCGCAGGGGACCTACGAGCAGTACTTC.

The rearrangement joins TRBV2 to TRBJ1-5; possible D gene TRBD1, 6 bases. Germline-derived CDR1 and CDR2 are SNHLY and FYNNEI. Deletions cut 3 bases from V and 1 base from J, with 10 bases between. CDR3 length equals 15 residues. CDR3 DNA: TGTGCCAGCAGTGACCTTACAGGGAGCAATCAGCCCCAGCATTTT. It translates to CASSDLTGSNQPQHF.

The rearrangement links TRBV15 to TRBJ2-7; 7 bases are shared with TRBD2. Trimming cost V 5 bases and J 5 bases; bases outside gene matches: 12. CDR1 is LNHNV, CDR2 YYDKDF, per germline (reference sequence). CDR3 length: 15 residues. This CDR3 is CATSRVTSYIDEQYF. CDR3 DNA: TGTGCCACCAGCCGGGTGACTAGCTACATTGACGAGCAGTACTTC.

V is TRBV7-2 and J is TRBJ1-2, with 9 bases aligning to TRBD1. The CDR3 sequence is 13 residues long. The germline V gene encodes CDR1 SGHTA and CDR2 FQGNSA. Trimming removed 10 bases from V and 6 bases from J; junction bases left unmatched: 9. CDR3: CAIDGTGYDGYTF. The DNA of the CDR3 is TGTGCCATAGACGGGACAGGGTATGATGGCTACACCTTC.

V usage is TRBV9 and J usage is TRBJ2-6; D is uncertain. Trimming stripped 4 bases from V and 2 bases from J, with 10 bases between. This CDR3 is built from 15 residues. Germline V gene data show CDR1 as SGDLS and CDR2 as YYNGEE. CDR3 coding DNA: TGTGCCAGCAGCTCGAGCCGTCCTGGGGCCAACGTCCTGACTTTC. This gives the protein CASSSSRPGANVLTF.

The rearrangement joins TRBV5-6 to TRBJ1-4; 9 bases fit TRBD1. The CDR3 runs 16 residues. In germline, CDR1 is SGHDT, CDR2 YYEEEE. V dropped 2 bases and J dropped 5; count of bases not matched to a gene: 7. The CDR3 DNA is TGTGCCAGCAGCTTTTACCTGGGACAGGGAAATGAAAAACTGTTTTTT. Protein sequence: CASSFYLGQGNEKLFF.

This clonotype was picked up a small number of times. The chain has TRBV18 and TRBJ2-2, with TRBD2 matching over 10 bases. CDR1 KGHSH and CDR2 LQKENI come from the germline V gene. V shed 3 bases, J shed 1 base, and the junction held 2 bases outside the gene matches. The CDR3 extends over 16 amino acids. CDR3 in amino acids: CASSPRTSGNTGELFF. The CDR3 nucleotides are TGTGCCAGCTCACCCAGGACTAGCGGGAACACCGGGGAGCTGTTTTTT. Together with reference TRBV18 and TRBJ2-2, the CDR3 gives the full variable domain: NAGVMQNPRHLVRRRGQEARLRCSPMKGHSHVYWYRQLPEEGLKFMVYLQKENIIDESGMPKERFSAEFPKEGPSILRIQQVVRGDSAAYFCASSPRTSGNTGELFFGEGSRLTVL.